These 16 T cell receptor beta chains share one sample of origin, sequenced in a study of T cells after yellow fever vaccination. MiXCR was run by TCRdb on the 5' RACE reads, yielding one entry per CDR3 protein. The data contain about 130,000 distinct CDR3 sequences, 7.4% of them singletons. Specimen: CD4+ T cells sorted from PBMCs, collected 10 to 11 days after the first yellow fever vaccination. The receptors were sampled from a man younger than 35 who received the YFV17D yellow fever vaccine.

This clonotype occurred many times. The chain employs TRBV7-2 and TRBJ2-7; TRBD1 or TRBD2 may be the D gene (5 bases each). The CDR3 is 16 residues long. V gave up 5 bases and J gave up 0 bases, with 17 bases separating them. CDR1 is SGHTA and CDR2 is FQGNSA in the germline V gene. CDR3 DNA sequence: TGTGCCAGCAGCGCCCGGAGTTCCGGGACCTCCTACGAGCAGTACTTC. Translating gives CASSARSSGTSYEQYF.

The genes are TRBV5-1 and TRBJ1-4, with 9 bases lining up with TRBD1. CDR1 and CDR2 (germline): SGHRS, YFSETQ. The CDR3 contains 15 residues. With 4 bases clipped from V and 7 bases from J, the junction kept 8 bases outside the gene matches. This CDR3 is CASSEQGAKGEKLFF. The CDR3 bases are TGCGCCAGCAGCGAACAGGGGGCAAAGGGTGAAAAACTGTTTTTT.

This clonotype has a count of ten or more. The gene calls are TRBV5-1 and TRBJ2-1; D not certain. Germline values: CDR1 SGHRS, CDR2 YFSETQ. The CDR3 is 16 amino acids. Between the trimmed V and J ends, which lost 2 bases and 6 bases, there was a span of 18 bases. The CDR3 sequence: CASSFRTRVSANEQFF. In DNA, the CDR3 is TGCGCCAGCAGCTTTAGAACAAGGGTGTCGGCCAATGAGCAGTTCTTC.

This clonotype showed up just a few times. The rearrangement joins TRBV28 to TRBJ2-3; 8 bases align to TRBD2. The trim removed 5 bases at V and 4 bases at J, leaving 5 bases unmatched. Germline assignment: CDR1 MDHEN and CDR2 SYDVKM. This CDR3 region has 14 residues. The CDR3 sequence: CASSPPGGADTQYF. The CDR3 bases are TGTGCCAGCAGTCCACCCGGGGGGGCAGATACGCAGTATTTT.

In its sample, this clonotype was seen many times. The chain has TRBV27 and TRBJ1-6, with TRBD1 matching 7 bases. The V segment lost 1 base and the J segment 8 bases; nucleotides outside the gene matches: 2. The CDR3 loop spans 14 amino acids. CDR1 MNHEY and CDR2 SMNVEV come from the germline V gene (reference sequence). The CDR3, as DNA: TGTGCCAGCAGTTTATTAGGGACAGATTCACCCCTCCACTTT. This encodes CASSLLGTDSPLHF.

Only one count was recorded for this clonotype. V usage is TRBV7-8 and J usage is TRBJ1-5, with D possibly being TRBD1 (5 bases). In germline, CDR1 is SGHVS, CDR2 FQNEAQ. This CDR3 spans 12 amino acids. V was cut by 2 bases and J by 11 bases, with 10 bases left in between. The CDR3 sequence: CASSLSDSTQHF. The CDR3 DNA is TGTGCCAGCAGCTTATCCGACAGTACCCAGCATTTT.

The table lists this clonotype with many counts. The chain links TRBV9 to TRBJ2-3; D not certain. CDR1 is SGDLS and CDR2 is YYNGEE in the germline V gene. The V gene lost 0 bases and the J gene lost 4 bases, with 9 bases spanning the gap. The CDR3 runs to 14 residues. The CDR3 sequence is CASSVDARADTQYF. Here the CDR3 DNA reads TGTGCCAGCAGCGTAGATGCCCGGGCAGATACGCAGTATTTT.

This clonotype was detected ten times or more. In nucleotides, the CDR3 is TGTGCCAGCAGCTCGAGGACAGGCACCGGGGAGCTGTTTTTT. Its protein product is CASSSRTGTGELFF. The chain has TRBV7-2 and TRBJ2-2, with 7 bases lining up with TRBD1. With V trimmed by 4 bases and J by 4 bases, 3 bases remained unmatched. CDR1 is SGHTA, CDR2 FQGNSA, per germline. The CDR3 sequence is 14 residues long.

The V and J genes are TRBV7-2 and TRBJ2-3; D perhaps matches TRBD2 (5 bases). The CDR3 spans 17 residues. Trimming removed 1 base at V and 5 bases at J, with 19 bases between. Germline V gene data show CDR1 as SGHTA and CDR2 as FQGNSA. CDR3 sequence (DNA): TGTGCCAGCAGCTTAGGGCTAGCAGCAACCTTGGGAGATACGCAGTATTTT. It specifies CASSLGLAATLGDTQYF.

This clonotype occurred many times. The chain uses TRBV7-2 and TRBJ1-1, with 9 bases identical to TRBD1. Germline-derived CDR1 and CDR2 are SGHTA and FQGNSA. With 5 bases clipped from V and 1 base from J, the junction kept 5 bases outside the gene matches. The CDR3 contains 15 residues. For the CDR3, the DNA is TGTGCCAGCAGCCTTACGGGACAGGGGAACACTGAAGCTTTCTTT. Encoded protein: CASSLTGQGNTEAFF.

This clonotype has a count of ten or more. The chain combines TRBV5-1 with TRBJ2-5, with D perhaps TRBD1 or TRBD2 (5 bases each). Per the germline V gene, CDR1 is SGHRS and CDR2 is YFSETQ. The CDR3 has 15 residues. Trimming took 6 bases from V and 1 from J, leaving 16 bases between them. The CDR3 region has the DNA TGCGCCAGCAATAATTTTGGGGGAACCCAAGAGACCCAGTACTTC. It encodes CASNNFGGTQETQYF.

In this sample, this clonotype turned up many times. The chain couples TRBV28 to TRBJ2-5; 7 bases are shared with TRBD1. This CDR3 spans 15 amino acids. CDR1 is MDHEN and CDR2 is SYDVKM in the germline V gene. Unmatched junction bases numbered 10, after V lost 6 bases and J lost 3 bases. The CDR3 nucleotides read TGTGCCAGCAGGCTTGGGGACAGAGCAAAAGAGACCCAGTACTTC. Its protein product is CASRLGDRAKETQYF.

In this sample, this clonotype turned up many times. This chain connects TRBV24-1 to TRBJ1-2, with 7 nucleotides matching TRBD1. CDR3 length: 12 residues. CDR1 and CDR2 (germline): KGHDR, SFDVKD. V was pared by 9 bases and J by 5 bases, with 5 bases of the junction left unmatched. In DNA, the CDR3 is TGTGCCACCGCGGACAGGCGGTATGGCTACACCTTC. It is translated as CATADRRYGYTF.

The sample holds many counts of this clonotype. This chain uses TRBV5-5 with TRBJ2-3; D call uncertain. Trimming pared 3 bases from V and 4 bases from J, leaving 21 bases between. This CDR3 has 17 residues. Germline loops: CDR1 SGHKS, CDR2 YYEKEE (reference sequence). The CDR3 DNA sequence: TGTGCCAGCAGCTCAGGATGGCAGCCGGCTAGTCCAGATACGCAGTATTTT. It translates to CASSSGWQPASPDTQYF.

This clonotype was observed at least ten times. This chain links TRBV29-1 with TRBJ1-2, with a possible D match to TRBD1 (6 bases). The CDR3 consists of 12 residues. Germline V CDR1 and CDR2: SQVTM, ANQGSEA. The V end was cut by 3 bases, the J end by 7 bases, with 12 bases between. CDR3 coding DNA: TGCAGCGTTGAGGGGGGGGCAGGTGGCTACACCTTC. It encodes CSVEGGAGGYTF.

The chain links TRBV12-3 or TRBV12-4 to TRBJ1-5; 8 positions match TRBD1. V was clipped by 1 base and J by 4 bases; unmatched bases: 9. This CDR3 contains 17 residues. In nucleotides, the CDR3 is TGTGCCAGCAGTTTAGTAGGGCAGGGGGCCAGAAATCAGCCCCAGCATTTT. Encoded protein: CASSLVGQGARNQPQHF.